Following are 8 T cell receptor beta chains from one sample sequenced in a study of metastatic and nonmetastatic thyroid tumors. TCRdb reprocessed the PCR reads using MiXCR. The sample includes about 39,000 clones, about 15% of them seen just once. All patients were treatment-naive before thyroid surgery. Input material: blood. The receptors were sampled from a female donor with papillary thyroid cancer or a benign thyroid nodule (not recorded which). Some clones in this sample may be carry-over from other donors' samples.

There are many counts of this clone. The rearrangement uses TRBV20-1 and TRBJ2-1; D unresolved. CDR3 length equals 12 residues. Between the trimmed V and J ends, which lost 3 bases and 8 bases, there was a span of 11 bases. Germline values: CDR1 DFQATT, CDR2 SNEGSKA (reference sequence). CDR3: CSASPRLDEQFF. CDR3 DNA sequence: TGCAGTGCTAGCCCTAGGTTGGATGAGCAGTTCTTC.

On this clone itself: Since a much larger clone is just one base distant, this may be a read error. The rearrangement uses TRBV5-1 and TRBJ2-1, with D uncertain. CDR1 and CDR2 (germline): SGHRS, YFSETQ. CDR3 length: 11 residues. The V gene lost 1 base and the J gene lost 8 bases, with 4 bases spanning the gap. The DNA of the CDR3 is TGCGCCAGCAGCTTGTCCTATGAGCAGTTCTTC. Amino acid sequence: CASSLSYEQFF.

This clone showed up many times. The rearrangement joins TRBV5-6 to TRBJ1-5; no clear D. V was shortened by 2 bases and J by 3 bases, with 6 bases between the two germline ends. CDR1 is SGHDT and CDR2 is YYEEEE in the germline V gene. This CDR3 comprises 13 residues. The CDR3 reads CASSFGDNQPQHF. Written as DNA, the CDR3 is TGTGCCAGCAGCTTCGGGGACAATCAGCCCCAGCATTTT.

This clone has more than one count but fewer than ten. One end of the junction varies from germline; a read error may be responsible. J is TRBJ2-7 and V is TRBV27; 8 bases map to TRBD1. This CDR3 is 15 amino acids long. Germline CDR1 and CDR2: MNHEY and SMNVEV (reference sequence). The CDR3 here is CASSPGQGVTYDQYF. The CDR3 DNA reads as TGTGCCAGCAGCCCCGGACAGGGTGTGACCTACGATCAGTACTTC.

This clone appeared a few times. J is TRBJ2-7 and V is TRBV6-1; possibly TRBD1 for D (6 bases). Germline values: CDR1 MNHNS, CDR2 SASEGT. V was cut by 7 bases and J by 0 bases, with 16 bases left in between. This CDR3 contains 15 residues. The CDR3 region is CASTPDRLSSYEQYF. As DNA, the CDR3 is TGTGCCAGCACCCCCGACAGGCTTAGCTCCTACGAGCAGTACTTC.

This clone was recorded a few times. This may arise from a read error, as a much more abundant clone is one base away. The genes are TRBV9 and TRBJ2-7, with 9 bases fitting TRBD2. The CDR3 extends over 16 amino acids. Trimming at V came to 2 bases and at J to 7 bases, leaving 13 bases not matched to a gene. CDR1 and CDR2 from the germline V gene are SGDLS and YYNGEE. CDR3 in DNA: TGTGCCAGCAGCGTGGGATTTGGCGGGGGGGCCGGAGAGCAGTACTTC. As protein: CASSVGFGGGAGEQYF.

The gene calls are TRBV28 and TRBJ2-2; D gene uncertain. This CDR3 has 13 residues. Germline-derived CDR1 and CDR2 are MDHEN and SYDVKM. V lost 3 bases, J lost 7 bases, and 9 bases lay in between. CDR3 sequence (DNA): TGTGCCAGCAGTTTTTGGGCTAGCGGGGAGCTGTTTTTT. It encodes CASSFWASGELFF.

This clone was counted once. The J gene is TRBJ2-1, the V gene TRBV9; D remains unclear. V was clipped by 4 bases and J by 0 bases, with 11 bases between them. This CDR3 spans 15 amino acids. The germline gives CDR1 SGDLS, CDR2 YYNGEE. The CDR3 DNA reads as TGTGCCAGCAGCATAGTAGGTTTCTCCTACAATGAGCAGTTCTTC. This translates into CASSIVGFSYNEQFF.